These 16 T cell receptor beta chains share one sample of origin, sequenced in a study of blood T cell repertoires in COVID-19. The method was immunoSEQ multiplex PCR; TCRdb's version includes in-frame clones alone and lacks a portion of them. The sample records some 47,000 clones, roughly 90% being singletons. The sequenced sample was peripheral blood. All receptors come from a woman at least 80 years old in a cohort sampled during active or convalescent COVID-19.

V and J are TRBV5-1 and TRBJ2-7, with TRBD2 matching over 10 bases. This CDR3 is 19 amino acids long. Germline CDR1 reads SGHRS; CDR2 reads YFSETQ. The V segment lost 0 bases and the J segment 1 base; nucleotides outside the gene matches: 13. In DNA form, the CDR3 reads TGCGCCAGCAGCTTGGTAGGGCTAGCGGGAGAGCCCCGGTCCTACGAGCAGTACTTC. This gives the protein CASSLVGLAGEPRSYEQYF. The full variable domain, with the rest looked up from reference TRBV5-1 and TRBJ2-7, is KAGVTQTPRYLIKTRGQQVTLSCSPISGHRSVSWYQQTPGQGLQFLFEYFSETQRNKGNFPGRFSGRQFSNSRSEMNVSTLELGDSALYLCASSLVGLAGEPRSYEQYFGPGTRLTVT.

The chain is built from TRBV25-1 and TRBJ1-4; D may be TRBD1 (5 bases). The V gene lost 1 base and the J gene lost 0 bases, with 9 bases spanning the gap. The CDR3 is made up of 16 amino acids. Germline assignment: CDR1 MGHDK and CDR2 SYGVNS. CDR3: CASSEWGGATNEKLFF. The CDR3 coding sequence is TGTGCCAGCAGTGAATGGGGCGGTGCAACTAATGAAAAACTGTTTTTT.

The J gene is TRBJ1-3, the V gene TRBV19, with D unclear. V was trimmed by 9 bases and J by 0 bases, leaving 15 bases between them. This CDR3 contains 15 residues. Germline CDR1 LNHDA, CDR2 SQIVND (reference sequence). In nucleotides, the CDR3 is TGTGCCAGCCGAAAAGCCAGGATCTCTGGAAACACCATATATTTT. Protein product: CASRKARISGNTIYF.

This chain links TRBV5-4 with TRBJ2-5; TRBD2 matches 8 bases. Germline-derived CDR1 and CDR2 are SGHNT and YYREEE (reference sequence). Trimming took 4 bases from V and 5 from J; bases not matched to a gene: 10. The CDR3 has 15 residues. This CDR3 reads CASSPGGTPGETQYF. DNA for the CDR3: TGTGCCAGCAGCCCGGGGGGGACACCTGGGGAGACCCAGTACTTC.

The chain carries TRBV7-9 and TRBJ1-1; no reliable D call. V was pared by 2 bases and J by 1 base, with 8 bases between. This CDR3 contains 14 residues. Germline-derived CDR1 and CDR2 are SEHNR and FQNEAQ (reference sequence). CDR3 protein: CASSLPTENTEAFF. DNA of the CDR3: TGTGCCAGCAGCTTACCTACAGAGAACACTGAAGCTTTCTTT.

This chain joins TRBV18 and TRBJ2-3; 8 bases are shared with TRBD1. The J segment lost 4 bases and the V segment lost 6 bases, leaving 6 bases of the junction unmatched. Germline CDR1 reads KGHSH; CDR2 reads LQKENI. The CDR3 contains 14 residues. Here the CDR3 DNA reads TGTGCCAGCTCTACTTTCAGGGGGCCAGATACGCAGTATTTT. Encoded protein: CASSTFRGPDTQYF.

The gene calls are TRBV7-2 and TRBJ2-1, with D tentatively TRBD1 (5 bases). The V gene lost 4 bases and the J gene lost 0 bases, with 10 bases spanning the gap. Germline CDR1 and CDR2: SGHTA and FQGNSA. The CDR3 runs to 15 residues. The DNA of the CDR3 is TGTGCCAGCAGCTCGACAGTAAGCTCCTACAATGAGCAGTTCTTC. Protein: CASSSTVSSYNEQFF.

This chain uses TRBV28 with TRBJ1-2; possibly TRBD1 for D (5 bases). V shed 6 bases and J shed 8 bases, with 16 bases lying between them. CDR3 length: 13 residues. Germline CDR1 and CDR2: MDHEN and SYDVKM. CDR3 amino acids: CASSPWGTSGYTF. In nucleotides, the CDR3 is TGTGCCAGCAGCCCGTGGGGCACCAGCGGCTACACCTTC.

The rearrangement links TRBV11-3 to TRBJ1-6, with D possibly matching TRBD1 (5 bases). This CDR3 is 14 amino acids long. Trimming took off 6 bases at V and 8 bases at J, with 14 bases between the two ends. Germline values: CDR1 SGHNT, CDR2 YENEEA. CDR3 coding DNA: TGTGCCAGCAGAGCAGGGCATAGGGATTCACCCCTCCACTTT. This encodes CASRAGHRDSPLHF. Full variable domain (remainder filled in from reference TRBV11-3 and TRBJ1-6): EAGVVQSPRYKIIEKKQPVAFWCNPISGHNTLYWYLQNLGQGPELLIRYENEEAVDDSQLPKDRFSAERLKGVDSTLKIQPAELGDSAVYLCASRAGHRDSPLHFGNGTRLTVT.

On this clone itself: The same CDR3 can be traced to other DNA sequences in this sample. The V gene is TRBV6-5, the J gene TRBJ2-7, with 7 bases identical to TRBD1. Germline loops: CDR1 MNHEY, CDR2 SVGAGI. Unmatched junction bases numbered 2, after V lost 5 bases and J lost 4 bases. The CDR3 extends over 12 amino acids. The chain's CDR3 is CASSLQGYEQYF. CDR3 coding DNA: TGTGCCAGCAGTCTACAGGGGTACGAGCAGTACTTC.

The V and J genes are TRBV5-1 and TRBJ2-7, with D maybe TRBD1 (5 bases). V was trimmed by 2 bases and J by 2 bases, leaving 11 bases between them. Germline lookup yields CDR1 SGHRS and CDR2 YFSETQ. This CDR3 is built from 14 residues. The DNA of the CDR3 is TGCGCCAGCAGCTTTGACAGTGGTACCTACGAGCAGTACTTC. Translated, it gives CASSFDSGTYEQYF.

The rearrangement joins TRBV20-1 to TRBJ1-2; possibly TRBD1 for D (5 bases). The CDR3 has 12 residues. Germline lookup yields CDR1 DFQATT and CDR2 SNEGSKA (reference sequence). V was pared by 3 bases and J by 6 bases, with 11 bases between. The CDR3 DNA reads TGCAGTGCTAGTAGACAGACCGATGGCTACACCTTC. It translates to CSASRQTDGYTF.

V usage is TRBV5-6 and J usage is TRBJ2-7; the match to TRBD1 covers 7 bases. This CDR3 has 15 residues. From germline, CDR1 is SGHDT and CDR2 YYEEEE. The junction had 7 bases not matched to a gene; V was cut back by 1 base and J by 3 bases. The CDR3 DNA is TGTGCCAGCAGCTTGTTGGGACAGATGAGCTACGAGCAGTACTTC. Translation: CASSLLGQMSYEQYF.

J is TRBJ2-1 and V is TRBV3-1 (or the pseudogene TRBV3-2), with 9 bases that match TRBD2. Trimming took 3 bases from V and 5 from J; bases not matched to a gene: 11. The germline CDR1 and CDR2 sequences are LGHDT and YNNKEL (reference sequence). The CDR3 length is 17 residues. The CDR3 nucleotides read TGTGCCAGCAGCCAGTCAGGAGTCGGGACTAGCCACAATGAGCAGTTCTTC. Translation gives CASSQSGVGTSHNEQFF.

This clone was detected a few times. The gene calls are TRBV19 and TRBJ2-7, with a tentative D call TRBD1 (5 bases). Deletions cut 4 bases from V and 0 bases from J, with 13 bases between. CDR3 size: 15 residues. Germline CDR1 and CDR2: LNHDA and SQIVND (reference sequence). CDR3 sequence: CASSRYRQSSYEQYF. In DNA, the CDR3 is TGTGCCAGTAGTAGGTACCGACAGAGCTCCTACGAGCAGTACTTC.

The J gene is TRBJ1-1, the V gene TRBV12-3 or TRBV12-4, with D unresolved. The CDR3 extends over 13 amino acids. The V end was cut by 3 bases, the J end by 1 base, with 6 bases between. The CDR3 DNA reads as TGTGCCAGCAGTTTTTTATCGAACACTGAAGCTTTCTTT. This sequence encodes CASSFLSNTEAFF.